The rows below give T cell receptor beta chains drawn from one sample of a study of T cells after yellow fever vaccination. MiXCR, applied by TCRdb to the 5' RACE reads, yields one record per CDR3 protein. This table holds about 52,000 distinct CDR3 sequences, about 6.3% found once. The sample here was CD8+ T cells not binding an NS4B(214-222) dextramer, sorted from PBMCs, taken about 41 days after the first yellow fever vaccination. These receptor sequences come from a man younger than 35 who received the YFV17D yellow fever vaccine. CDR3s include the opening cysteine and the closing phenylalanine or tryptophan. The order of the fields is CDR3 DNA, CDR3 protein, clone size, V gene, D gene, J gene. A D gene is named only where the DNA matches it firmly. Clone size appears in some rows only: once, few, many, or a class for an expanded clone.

CDR3 DNA: TGCAGTGCTAGTTCAGGGCCTCCCATGGACAATGAGCAGTTCTTC
CDR3 protein: CSASSGPPMDNEQFF
clone size: many
V gene: TRBV20-1
D gene: -
J gene: TRBJ2-1

CDR3 DNA: TGTGCCAGTAGTTTAAACAGGGTACCCTACAATGAGCAGTTCTTC
CDR3 protein: CASSLNRVPYNEQFF
clone size: few
V gene: TRBV19
D gene: -
J gene: TRBJ2-1

CDR3 DNA: TGCAGCGTTGGCGGCGGAATGGACACTGAAGCTTTCTTT
CDR3 protein: CSVGGGMDTEAFF
clone size: few
V gene: TRBV29-1
D gene: -
J gene: TRBJ1-1

CDR3 DNA: TGTGCCAGCAGCCAAGATTTGGGAAGTCACTATGGCTACACCTTC
CDR3 protein: CASSQDLGSHYGYTF
clone size: many
V gene: TRBV3-1
D gene: -
J gene: TRBJ1-2

CDR3 DNA: TGCGCCAGCAGCCAAGAGGCAGGGGGTTCTAACTATGGCTACACCTTC
CDR3 protein: CASSQEAGGSNYGYTF
clone size: many
V gene: TRBV4-1
D gene: TRBD1
J gene: TRBJ1-2

CDR3 DNA: TGTGCCAGCAGAAAAAGTAAGGGGTACTACAATGAGCAGTTCTTC
CDR3 protein: CASRKSKGYYNEQFF
clone size: few
V gene: TRBV11-2
D gene: -
J gene: TRBJ2-1

CDR3 DNA: TGTGCCATCAGCCCAGTAGCGGGGGTATCCTCAGAGACCCAGTACTTC
CDR3 protein: CAISPVAGVSSETQYF
clone size: many
V gene: TRBV10-3
D gene: TRBD2
J gene: TRBJ2-5

CDR3 DNA: TGTGCCAGCAGCCCTAGAGGACAGGGGGCGCGTGAAGAGACCCAGTACTTC
CDR3 protein: CASSPRGQGAREETQYF
clone size: -
V gene: TRBV7-2
D gene: TRBD1
J gene: TRBJ2-5

CDR3 DNA: TGTGCCAGCAGTCTCCGACCCGAAGAGACCCAGTACTTC
CDR3 protein: CASSLRPEETQYF
clone size: many
V gene: TRBV6-1
D gene: -
J gene: TRBJ2-5

CDR3 DNA: TGCGCCAGCAGCGAGGGCCCGGGACATAACTACGAGCAGTACTTC
CDR3 protein: CASSEGPGHNYEQYF
clone size: many
V gene: TRBV4-3
D gene: -
J gene: TRBJ2-7

CDR3 DNA: TGTGCCAGTAGTCTCTCCCCGGGGGCGGACACTGAAGCTTTCTTT
CDR3 protein: CASSLSPGADTEAFF
clone size: few
V gene: TRBV19
D gene: -
J gene: TRBJ1-1

CDR3 DNA: TGCGCCAGCAGCCGAGCGACAGGGGTTCAGCCCCAGCATTTT
CDR3 protein: CASSRATGVQPQHF
clone size: few
V gene: TRBV4-3
D gene: TRBD1
J gene: TRBJ1-5

CDR3 DNA: TGTGCCAGCAGTTTGGGCAGTCATCAGCCCCAGCATTTT
CDR3 protein: CASSLGSHQPQHF
clone size: -
V gene: TRBV27
D gene: -
J gene: TRBJ1-5

CDR3 DNA: TGTGCCAGCAGCTTATCCAAGGGGCAGGATGAAGCTTTCTTT
CDR3 protein: CASSLSKGQDEAFF
clone size: few
V gene: TRBV7-8
D gene: -
J gene: TRBJ1-1

CDR3 DNA: TGTGCCAGCAGTACGACAGGGGAGGAGACCCAGTACTTC
CDR3 protein: CASSTTGEETQYF
clone size: many
V gene: TRBV12-3/TRBV12-4
D gene: TRBD1
J gene: TRBJ2-5

CDR3 DNA: TGTGCCAGCAGTTTTTCGGCAGGTTATACAGCTTTCTTT
CDR3 protein: CASSFSAGYTAFF
clone size: many
V gene: TRBV12-3/TRBV12-4
D gene: -
J gene: TRBJ1-1

CDR3 DNA: TGTGCCAGCAGTTACTCGATCCAGTTGGACAGCCCGTACAATGAGCAGTTCTTC
CDR3 protein: CASSYSIQLDSPYNEQFF
clone size: many
V gene: TRBV6-5
D gene: -
J gene: TRBJ2-1

CDR3 DNA: TGCGCCAGCAGCTTGGTTTCAGGGGGCTGGATCGAGCAGTACTTC
CDR3 protein: CASSLVSGGWIEQYF
clone size: few
V gene: TRBV5-1
D gene: TRBD1
J gene: TRBJ2-7

CDR3 DNA: TGTGCCACCAGCAGAGGACTAGTTGGTTCCTACAATGAGCAGTTCTTC
CDR3 protein: CATSRGLVGSYNEQFF
clone size: many
V gene: TRBV15
D gene: -
J gene: TRBJ2-1

CDR3 DNA: TGCAGCGTTCGACAGGCCTACGAGCAGTACTTC
CDR3 protein: CSVRQAYEQYF
clone size: few
V gene: TRBV29-1
D gene: -
J gene: TRBJ2-7

CDR3 DNA: TGCGCCAGCAGCCCAAACGAGGGGTCGGGTAATGAAAAACTGTTTTTT
CDR3 protein: CASSPNEGSGNEKLFF
clone size: many
V gene: TRBV4-3
D gene: -
J gene: TRBJ1-4

CDR3 DNA: TGCGCCAGCAGCCAAGGGGGGGCGGCAGGAGGGAACACTGAAGCTTTCTTT
CDR3 protein: CASSQGGAAGGNTEAFF
clone size: many
V gene: TRBV4-1
D gene: -
J gene: TRBJ1-1

CDR3 DNA: TGTGCCAGCAGTTCGCGACAGGGGTCCCCCCTGGACTATGGCTACACCTTC
CDR3 protein: CASSSRQGSPLDYGYTF
clone size: many
V gene: TRBV5-6
D gene: TRBD1
J gene: TRBJ1-2

CDR3 DNA: TGTGCCAGTAGTCTCCAGTCCTATAATTCACCCCTCCACTTT
CDR3 protein: CASSLQSYNSPLHF
clone size: -
V gene: TRBV19
D gene: -
J gene: TRBJ1-6

CDR3 DNA: TGCGCCAGCAGCCTTTACAATGAGCAGTTCTTC
CDR3 protein: CASSLYNEQFF
clone size: many
V gene: TRBV5-1
D gene: -
J gene: TRBJ2-1

CDR3 DNA: TGCGCCAGCAGCCAACGGTATAGTCGTGCACAGGGGGCGTCTGGGGCCAACGTCCTGACTTTC
CDR3 protein: CASSQRYSRAQGASGANVLTF
clone size: few
V gene: TRBV4-1
D gene: TRBD1
J gene: TRBJ2-6

CDR3 DNA: TGTGCCAGCAGTGAATTCGGCGGCTACACCTTC
CDR3 protein: CASSEFGGYTF
clone size: few
V gene: TRBV25-1
D gene: -
J gene: TRBJ1-2

CDR3 DNA: TGTGCCACCCAAGATAGCTCCTACAATGAGCAGTTCTTC
CDR3 protein: CATQDSSYNEQFF
clone size: many
V gene: TRBV11-1
D gene: -
J gene: TRBJ2-1

CDR3 DNA: TGTGCCAGCAGCACGGAGGGCAGGAACACTGAAGCTTTCTTT
CDR3 protein: CASSTEGRNTEAFF
clone size: -
V gene: TRBV7-6
D gene: -
J gene: TRBJ1-1

CDR3 DNA: TGTGCCAGCAGCTTAGAGGGGGGCCCTTACAATGAGCAGTTCTTC
CDR3 protein: CASSLEGGPYNEQFF
clone size: many
V gene: TRBV11-2
D gene: -
J gene: TRBJ2-1

CDR3 DNA: TGTGCCAGCAGCCGACCTCTCGAGACCCAGTACTTC
CDR3 protein: CASSRPLETQYF
clone size: many
V gene: TRBV3-1
D gene: -
J gene: TRBJ2-5

CDR3 DNA: TGTGCCAGCAGTTATAAAATCCCAAGACGAGACAGGGGGGTCGAGCAGTACTTC
CDR3 protein: CASSYKIPRRDRGVEQYF
clone size: few
V gene: TRBV12-3/TRBV12-4
D gene: TRBD1
J gene: TRBJ2-7

CDR3 DNA: TGTGCCAGCAGCGTTATGGGGACATCGAAGCAGCCCCAGCATTTT
CDR3 protein: CASSVMGTSKQPQHF
clone size: many
V gene: TRBV5-6
D gene: -
J gene: TRBJ1-5

CDR3 DNA: TGTGCCAGCAGCTTGACGGGCACTAACACTGAAGCTTTCTTT
CDR3 protein: CASSLTGTNTEAFF
clone size: -
V gene: TRBV7-9
D gene: -
J gene: TRBJ1-1

CDR3 DNA: TGTGCCAGTAGTAATGGAGCTCGCACAGATACGCAGTATTTT
CDR3 protein: CASSNGARTDTQYF
clone size: many
V gene: TRBV19
D gene: -
J gene: TRBJ2-3

CDR3 DNA: TGTGCCAGCAGTTTAAACAGGGGGGCAACTGAAGCTTTCTTT
CDR3 protein: CASSLNRGATEAFF
clone size: many
V gene: TRBV12-3/TRBV12-4
D gene: TRBD1
J gene: TRBJ1-1

CDR3 DNA: TGTGCCAGCAGTTACTCCGCAGGTGGGGCTTCCAACTATGGCTACACCTTC
CDR3 protein: CASSYSAGGASNYGYTF
clone size: many
V gene: TRBV6-5
D gene: -
J gene: TRBJ1-2

CDR3 DNA: TGTGCCAGCAGTCCAGGGCCGGGGGCAATGAACACTGAAGCTTTCTTT
CDR3 protein: CASSPGPGAMNTEAFF
clone size: many
V gene: TRBV28
D gene: -
J gene: TRBJ1-1

CDR3 DNA: TGCAGTGCTAGAGGCGGGGCCACAGATACGCAGTATTTT
CDR3 protein: CSARGGATDTQYF
clone size: many
V gene: TRBV20-1
D gene: -
J gene: TRBJ2-3

CDR3 DNA: TGCGCCAGCAGCCAAGAGGGGGTGTCTGGGGCCAACGTCCTGACTTTC
CDR3 protein: CASSQEGVSGANVLTF
clone size: -
V gene: TRBV4-3
D gene: -
J gene: TRBJ2-6

CDR3 DNA: TGCAGTGTAGAAATGAAGGGGCGGGGGGAGACCCAGTACTTC
CDR3 protein: CSVEMKGRGETQYF
clone size: few
V gene: TRBV20-1
D gene: TRBD2
J gene: TRBJ2-5

CDR3 DNA: TGCAGCGTTGCCCCTGGCAGGGGGCTTTCCTACGAGCAGTACTTC
CDR3 protein: CSVAPGRGLSYEQYF
clone size: -
V gene: TRBV29-1
D gene: TRBD1
J gene: TRBJ2-7

CDR3 DNA: TGTGCCACCAGCACCAGAGGGGGCGAAGGCACTGAAGCTTTCTTT
CDR3 protein: CATSTRGGEGTEAFF
clone size: -
V gene: TRBV15
D gene: TRBD1
J gene: TRBJ1-1

CDR3 DNA: TGCGCCAGCAGCCCCAACCCAGGGCGTCTAAGGGAAAAACTGTTTTTT
CDR3 protein: CASSPNPGRLREKLFF
clone size: few
V gene: TRBV4-3
D gene: -
J gene: TRBJ1-4

CDR3 DNA: TGTGCCAGCACCTCTCATCCGGGACTAGCGGGGGGGGATCGAAAGGAGCAGTACTTC
CDR3 protein: CASTSHPGLAGGDRKEQYF
clone size: many
V gene: TRBV12-3/TRBV12-4
D gene: TRBD2
J gene: TRBJ2-7

CDR3 DNA: TGTGCCAGCAGCTTAGAGGCCAGGGATACCGGGGAGCTGTTTTTT
CDR3 protein: CASSLEARDTGELFF
clone size: few
V gene: TRBV7-8
D gene: -
J gene: TRBJ2-2

CDR3 DNA: TGCAGTGCTAGAGCTCTTAGGGAGGACTATGGCTACACCTTC
CDR3 protein: CSARALREDYGYTF
clone size: many
V gene: TRBV20-1
D gene: -
J gene: TRBJ1-2